The T cell receptor beta chain under discussion was sequenced for a study of T cells in tumors after PD-1 blockade. Across the whole study: During anti-PD-1 treatment, some patients continued daily vismodegib 150 mg. On average, peripheral blood gave more than 100,000 TCR templates and 30,000 to 40,000 unique clonotypes.

The CDR3 loop spans 15 amino acids. V shed 7 bases and J shed 8 bases, with 20 bases lying between them. In germline, CDR1 is LGHDT, CDR2 YNNKEL (reference sequence). The data were produced by immunoSEQ multiplex PCR, yet TCRdb's version contains in-frame clones alone and is incomplete. The sample records around 50,000 clones, 75% to 85% being singletons. The gene calls are TRBV3-1 (or the pseudogene TRBV3-2) and TRBJ1-4; weak D call: TRBD1 (5 bases). The source is a human donor with basal cell carcinoma. The sample was PBMCs, taken before anti-PD-1 treatment. CDR3 region: CASTKVGTRREKLFF. For the CDR3, the DNA is TGTGCCAGCACCAAAGTTGGGACGCGACGGGAAAAACTGTTTTTT.